This entry concerns a single T cell receptor beta chain. What this receptor recognizes is not known. The input lacks base qualities; no much larger clone sits a single base away. This specimen comes from a study of T cells in Graves' hyperthyroidism and ophthalmopathy (dated 2019 in TCRdb). For context, the study as a whole: Peripheral blood samples were taken at initial diagnosis, before any treatment was given. To identify distinguishing TCR V-J signatures, a discovery cohort of about a hundred patients was used, comprising 40 to 45 with Graves' ophthalmopathy and 57 with stable Graves' hyperthyroidism. An independent validation cohort of 18 to 20 hyperthyroidism patients and roughly 16 patients who later progressed to ophthalmopathy tested prospective prediction of ophthalmopathy. The roughly 91 discovery patients were randomly divided into training and test sets at a 7:3 ratio. Thyroid tissue and blood T-cell repertoires from six Graves' hyperthyroidism patients were also compared in the study. After sampling, hyperthyroidism patients received methimazole starting at 30 mg daily, and ophthalmopathy patients received high-dose intravenous methylprednisolone. According to the paper, TCR Vbeta CDR3 sequencing was carried out on around 140 peripheral blood samples, which came from 40 to 45 ophthalmopathy, around 74 hyperthyroidism and some 17 progressor patients.

General findings and caveats noted by the study authors: No statistical method was used to set the sample size in advance, and investigators knew the group allocation. A 13 V-J signature model separated ophthalmopathy from stable hyperthyroidism, with just over 85% sensitivity and 81.08% specificity in cross-validation and 80%/75% in testing. Most expanded thyroid clonotypes (frequency above 0.001) were also detected in blood, a finding suggesting that blood repertoires may reflect thyroid immune responses. In validation, the model predicted progression to ophthalmopathy with approximately 71% sensitivity and roughly 75% specificity, a median of about six months before onset.

Hyperthyroidism patients were newly diagnosed, had a disease duration of under 2 months, and were aged 18 to 65 years. Any patient with an uncontrolled infection, another autoimmune disease, pregnancy or lactation was excluded. Clinical symptoms, serum thyroxine and TRAb, thyroid ultrasound, and orbital computed tomography formed the basis for the diagnoses. Blood from progressor patients was collected at the time of first diagnosis with hyperthyroidism, before any ophthalmopathy symptoms had appeared. Ficoll-Paque density gradient centrifugation was used to isolate PBMCs from approximately 10 ml of fresh peripheral blood. Progressor patients were first diagnosed with Graves' hyperthyroidism and then developed ophthalmopathy during follow-up. Trizol reagent was used to extract total RNA, and RNA quality was then checked on an Agilent 2100 Bioanalyzer. Amplification of TCR beta CDR3 regions was carried out from RNA transcripts. The TCR CDR3 was subjected to a first round of RT-PCR using the HTBI primer set and the Qiagen OneStep RT-PCR kit. The libraries were constructed in a second round of multiplex PCR and then size-selected and purified. The libraries were sequenced on an Illumina HiSeq2000 using paired-end 100 bp reads. In the authors' own workflow: Raw data were processed with SOAPnuke, discarding reads with adapters, uncalled bases, mean Phred below 15, or no exact constant-primer or identifier match. COPE v1.2.5 was used to merge high-quality paired reads, and clonotypes were defined as unique nucleotide sequences. Clonotypes were aligned to IMGT TRBV, TRBD and TRBJ reference segments using MiTCR v1.1. The analysis included only V-J combinations with a frequency above 0.0001, which together covered more than 98% of the repertoires. A TCS score was defined as the ratio of F50 (clonal expansion) to E x V (chaos), with BLOSUM62-based TCRdist applied between CDR3 peptides within each V-J. Welch's t-statistics and random forest reduced roughly 500 V-J features to about 12, which were used in a naive Bayes classifier (R e1071). TCRdb handled the public reads itself, with Q25 trimming in fastp and clone calling in MiXCR, and kept productive beta chains. All rows with the same CDR3 protein become a single entry with the most common DNA and genes. In this record, the V and J calls reflect TCRdb's handling and not the investigators' own analysis. Present in this sample are more than 350,000 distinct CDR3 sequences, roughly a sixth of which were seen just once. Around 35% of the sample is in the top ten clones.

CDR1 is given as MGHRA and CDR2 as YSYEKL, both from the germline V gene. From cysteine to phenylalanine, the CDR3 is 14 amino acids long. The kept DNA is CDR3 alone, 42 bases in frame from the first base. The junction shows trimming of 1 base on V and 5 bases on J, plus 11 bases between the germline ends. The rearranged chain carries TRBV4-1 and TRBJ1-1, and TRBD1 may be the D gene, going by 5 matching bases. The sequence was collected from a woman in her 30s with Graves' hyperthyroidism that later progressed to Graves' ophthalmopathy. The sample taken for sequencing was blood. CDR3 region: CASSQGARGTEAFF. The DNA reads as follows: TGCGCCAGCAGCCAAGGTGCTAGGGGAACTGAAGCTTTCTTT.